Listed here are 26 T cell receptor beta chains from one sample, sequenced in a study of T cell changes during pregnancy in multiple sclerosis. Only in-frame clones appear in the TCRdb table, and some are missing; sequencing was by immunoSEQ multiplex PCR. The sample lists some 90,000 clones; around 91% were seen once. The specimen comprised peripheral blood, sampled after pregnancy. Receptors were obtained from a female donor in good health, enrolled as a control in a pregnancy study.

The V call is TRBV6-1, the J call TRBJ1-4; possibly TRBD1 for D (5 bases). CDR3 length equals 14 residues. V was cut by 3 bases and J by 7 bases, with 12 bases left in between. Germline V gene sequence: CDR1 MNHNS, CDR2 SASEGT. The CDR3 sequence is CASSDGRVGEKLFF. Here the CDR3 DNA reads TGTGCCAGCAGTGATGGCAGGGTCGGTGAAAAACTGTTTTTT.

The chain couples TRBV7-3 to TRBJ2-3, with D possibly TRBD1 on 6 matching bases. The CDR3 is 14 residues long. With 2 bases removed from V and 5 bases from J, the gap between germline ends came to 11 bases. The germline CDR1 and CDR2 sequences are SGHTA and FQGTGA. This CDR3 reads CASSLAGAGDTQYF. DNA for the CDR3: TGTGCCAGCAGCTTAGCAGGGGCGGGAGATACGCAGTATTTT.

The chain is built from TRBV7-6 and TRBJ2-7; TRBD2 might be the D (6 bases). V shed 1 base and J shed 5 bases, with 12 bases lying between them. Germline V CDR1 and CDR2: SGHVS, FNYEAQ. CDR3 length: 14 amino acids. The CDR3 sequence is CASSLGAVADEQYF. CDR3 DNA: TGTGCCAGCAGCTTAGGGGCGGTAGCGGACGAGCAGTACTTC. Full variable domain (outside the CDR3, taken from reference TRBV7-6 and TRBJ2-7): GAGVSQSPRYKVTKRGQDVALRCDPISGHVSLYWYRQALGQGPEFLTYFNYEAQQDKSGLPNDRFSAERPEGSISTLTIQRTEQRDSAMYRCASSLGAVADEQYFGPGTRLTVT.

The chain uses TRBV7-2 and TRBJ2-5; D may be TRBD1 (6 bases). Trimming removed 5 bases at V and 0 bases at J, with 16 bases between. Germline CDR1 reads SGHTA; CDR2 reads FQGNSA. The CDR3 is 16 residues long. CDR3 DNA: TGTGCCAGCAGCACGGACAGCAGAAAGTACCAAGAGACCCAGTACTTC. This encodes CASSTDSRKYQETQYF. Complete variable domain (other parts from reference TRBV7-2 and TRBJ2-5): GAGVSQSPSNKVTEKGKDVELRCDPISGHTALYWYRQSLGQGLEFLIYFQGNSAPDKSGLPSDRFSAERTGGSVSTLTIQRTQQEDSAVYLCASSTDSRKYQETQYFGPGTRLLVL.

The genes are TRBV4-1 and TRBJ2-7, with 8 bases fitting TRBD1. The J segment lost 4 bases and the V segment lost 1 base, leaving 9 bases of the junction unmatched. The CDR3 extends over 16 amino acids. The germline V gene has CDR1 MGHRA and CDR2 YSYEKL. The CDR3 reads CASSQAAGQGVYEQYF. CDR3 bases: TGCGCCAGCAGCCAAGCGGCCGGACAGGGTGTTTACGAGCAGTACTTC.

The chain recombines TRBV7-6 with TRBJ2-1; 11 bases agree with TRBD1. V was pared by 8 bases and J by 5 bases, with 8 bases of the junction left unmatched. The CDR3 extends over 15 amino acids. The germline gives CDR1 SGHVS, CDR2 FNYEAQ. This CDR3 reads CASGQGAFLDNEQFF. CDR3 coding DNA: TGTGCCAGCGGACAGGGGGCGTTTTTGGACAATGAGCAGTTCTTC.

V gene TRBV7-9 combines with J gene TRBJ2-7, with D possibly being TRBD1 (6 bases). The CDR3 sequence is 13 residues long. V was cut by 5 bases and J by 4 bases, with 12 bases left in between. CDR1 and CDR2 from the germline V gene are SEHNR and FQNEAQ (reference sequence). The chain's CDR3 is CASSRQEEYEQYF. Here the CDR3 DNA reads TGTGCCAGCAGCAGACAGGAGGAGTACGAGCAGTACTTC.

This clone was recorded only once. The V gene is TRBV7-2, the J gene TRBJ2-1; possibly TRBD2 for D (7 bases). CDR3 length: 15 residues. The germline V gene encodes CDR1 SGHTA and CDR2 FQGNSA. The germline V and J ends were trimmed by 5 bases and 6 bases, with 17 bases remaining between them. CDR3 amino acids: CASSPEGGDGNEQFF. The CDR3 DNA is TGTGCCAGCAGCCCGGAGGGGGGGGATGGCAATGAGCAGTTCTTC.

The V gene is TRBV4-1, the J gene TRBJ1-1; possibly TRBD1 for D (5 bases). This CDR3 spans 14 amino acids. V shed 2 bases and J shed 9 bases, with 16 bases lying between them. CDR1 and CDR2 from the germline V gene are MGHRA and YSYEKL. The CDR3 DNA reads TGCGCCAGCAGCCAAATGGGGGGGATGGGGAAAGCTTTCTTT. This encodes CASSQMGGMGKAFF.

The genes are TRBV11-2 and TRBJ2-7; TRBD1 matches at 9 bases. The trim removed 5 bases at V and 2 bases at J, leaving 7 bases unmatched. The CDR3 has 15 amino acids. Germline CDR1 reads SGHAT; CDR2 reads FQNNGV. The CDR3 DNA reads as TGTGCCAGCAGCCAAGAACAGGGGGCGGCCTACGAGCAGTACTTC. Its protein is CASSQEQGAAYEQYF.

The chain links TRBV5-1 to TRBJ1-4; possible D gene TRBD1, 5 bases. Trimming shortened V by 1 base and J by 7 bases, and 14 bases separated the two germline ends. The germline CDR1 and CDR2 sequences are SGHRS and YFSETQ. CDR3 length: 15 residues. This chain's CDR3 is CASSLRGSSSEKLFF. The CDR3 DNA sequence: TGCGCCAGCAGCTTGCGGGGGTCCTCCTCTGAAAAACTGTTTTTT.

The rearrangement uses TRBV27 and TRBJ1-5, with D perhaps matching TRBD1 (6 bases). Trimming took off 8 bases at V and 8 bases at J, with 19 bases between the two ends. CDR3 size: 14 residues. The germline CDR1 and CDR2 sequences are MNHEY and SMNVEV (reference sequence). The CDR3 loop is CASSRTDRRKPQHF. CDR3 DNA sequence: TGTGCCAGCTCCCGGACAGATCGACGTAAGCCCCAGCATTTT.

CDR3 in amino acids: CASSYERGAGDEQFF. For the CDR3, the DNA is TGTGCCAGCAGTTACGAGCGGGGGGCGGGAGATGAGCAGTTCTTC. The chain is built from TRBV6-6 and TRBJ2-1; TRBD2 matches at 9 bases. V was clipped by 2 bases and J by 8 bases; unmatched bases: 7. The CDR3 length is 15 residues. Germline lookup yields CDR1 MNHNY and CDR2 SVGAGI (reference sequence).

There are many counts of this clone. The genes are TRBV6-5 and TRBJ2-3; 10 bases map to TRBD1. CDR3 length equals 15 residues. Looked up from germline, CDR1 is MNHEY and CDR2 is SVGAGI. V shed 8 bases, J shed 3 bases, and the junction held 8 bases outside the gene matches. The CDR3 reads CASRTGTGETDTQYF. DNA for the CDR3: TGTGCCAGCCGCACCGGGACAGGGGAGACAGATACGCAGTATTTT.

The CDR3 DNA reads TGTGCCAGCAGCTCCCTCGGGACAGAGAATCAGCCCCAGCATTTT. This gives the protein CASSSLGTENQPQHF. This rearrangement joins TRBV5-5 to TRBJ1-5; 7 bases fit TRBD1. Per the germline V gene, CDR1 is SGHKS and CDR2 is YYEKEE (reference sequence). This CDR3 has 15 amino acids. V lost 3 bases, J lost 4 bases, and 7 bases stayed unmatched.

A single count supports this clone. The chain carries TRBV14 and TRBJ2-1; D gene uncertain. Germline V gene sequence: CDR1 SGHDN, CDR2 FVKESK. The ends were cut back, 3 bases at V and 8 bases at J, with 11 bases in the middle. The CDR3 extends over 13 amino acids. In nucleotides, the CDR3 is TGTGCCAGCAGCCACCCAGGATTCGATGAGCAGTTCTTC. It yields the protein CASSHPGFDEQFF.

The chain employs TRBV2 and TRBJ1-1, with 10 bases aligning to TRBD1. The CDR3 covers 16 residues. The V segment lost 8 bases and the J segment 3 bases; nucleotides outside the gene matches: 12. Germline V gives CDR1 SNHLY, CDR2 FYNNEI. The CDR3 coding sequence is TGTGCCAGCGTAGGGACAGGGGCTAGTGGGTACACTGAAGCTTTCTTT. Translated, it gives CASVGTGASGYTEAFF.

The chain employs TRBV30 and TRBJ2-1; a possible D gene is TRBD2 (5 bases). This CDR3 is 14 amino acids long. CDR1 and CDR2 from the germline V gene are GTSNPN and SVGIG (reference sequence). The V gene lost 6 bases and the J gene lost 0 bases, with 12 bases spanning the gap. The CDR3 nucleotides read TGTGCCTGTTCAAGCGGAAGCTCCTACAATGAGCAGTTCTTC. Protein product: CACSSGSSYNEQFF.

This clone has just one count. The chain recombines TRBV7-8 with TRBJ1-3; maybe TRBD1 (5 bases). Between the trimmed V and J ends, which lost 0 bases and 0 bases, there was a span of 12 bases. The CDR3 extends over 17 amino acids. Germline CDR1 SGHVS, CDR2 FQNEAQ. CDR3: CASSLAYPTGSGNTIYF. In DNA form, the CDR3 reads TGTGCCAGCAGCTTAGCTTACCCCACAGGCTCTGGAAACACCATATATTTT.

This chain's CDR3 is CASSRSDAGITNSPLHF. The CDR3 nucleotides are TGTGCCAGCAGTCGATCGGATGCGGGTATTACTAATTCACCCCTCCACTTT. J is TRBJ1-6 and V is TRBV7-6, with D uncertain. V lost 6 bases and J 6 bases, leaving 21 bases between the germline ends. The CDR3 is 17 residues long. Germline-derived CDR1 and CDR2 are SGHVS and FNYEAQ.

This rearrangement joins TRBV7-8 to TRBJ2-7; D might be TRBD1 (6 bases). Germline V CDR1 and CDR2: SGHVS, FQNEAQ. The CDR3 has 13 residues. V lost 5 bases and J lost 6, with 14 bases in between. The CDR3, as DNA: TGTGCCAGCAGCCTTGGACAGATGGGCGAGCAGTACTTC. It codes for CASSLGQMGEQYF.

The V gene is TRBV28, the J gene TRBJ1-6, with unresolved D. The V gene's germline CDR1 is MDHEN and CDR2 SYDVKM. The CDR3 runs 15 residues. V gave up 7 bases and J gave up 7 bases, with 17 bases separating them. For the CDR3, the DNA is TGTGCCAGCACCATAGCTTTGGGTGAGAATTCACCCCTCCACTTT. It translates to CASTIALGENSPLHF.

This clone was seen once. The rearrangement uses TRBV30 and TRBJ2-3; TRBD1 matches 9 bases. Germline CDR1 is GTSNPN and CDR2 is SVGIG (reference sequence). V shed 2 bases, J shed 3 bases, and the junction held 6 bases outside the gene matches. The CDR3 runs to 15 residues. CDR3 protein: CAWSPGQGLTDTQYF. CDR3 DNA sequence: TGTGCCTGGAGTCCAGGACAGGGGCTGACAGATACGCAGTATTTT.

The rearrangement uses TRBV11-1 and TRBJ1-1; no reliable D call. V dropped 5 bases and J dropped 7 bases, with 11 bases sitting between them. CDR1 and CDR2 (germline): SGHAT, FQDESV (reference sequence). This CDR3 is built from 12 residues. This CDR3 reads CASSREYGEAFF. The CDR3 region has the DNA TGTGCCAGCAGCCGGGAGTATGGTGAAGCTTTCTTT.

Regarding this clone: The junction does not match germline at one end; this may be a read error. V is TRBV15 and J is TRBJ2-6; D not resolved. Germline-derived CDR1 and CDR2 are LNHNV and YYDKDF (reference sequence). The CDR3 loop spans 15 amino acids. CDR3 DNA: TGTGCCACCAGCGGAGATCACTCTGGGGCCAACGTCCTGACTTTC. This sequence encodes CATSGDHSGANVLTF.

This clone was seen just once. Written as DNA, the CDR3 is TGTGCCAGCAGCTTAGGGGGCCCTCTCTCTGGAAACACCATATATTTT. Encoded protein: CASSLGGPLSGNTIYF. The V gene is TRBV5-6, the J gene TRBJ1-3; 7 bases are a match to TRBD1. Germline V gene data show CDR1 as SGHDT and CDR2 as YYEEEE. J gave up 0 bases and V 2 bases, and 5 bases lay outside the gene matches. The CDR3 totals 16 residues. The full variable domain, completed using reference TRBV5-6 and TRBJ1-3, is DAGVTQSPTHLIKTRGQQVTLRCSPKSGHDTVSWYQQALGQGPQFIFQYYEEEERQRGNFPDRFSGHQFPNYSSELNVNALLLGDSALYLCASSLGGPLSGNTIYFGEGSWLTVV.